This T cell receptor (beta chain) originates from a study of T cells after yellow fever vaccination (dated by TCRdb to the late 2010s). Regarding the research as a whole: Libraries from fractions with low cell numbers were prepared with the SMART-Seq v4 Ultra Low Input RNA kit. Blood samples were taken at several timepoints before and after primary and secondary immunization, and bulk PBMC replicates and cell subsets were isolated. Two healthy male donors, one aged 18 to 30 and one aged 30 to 40 years, made up the cohort. To follow T-cell clones before and after both primary and booster YFV17D yellow fever vaccination, bulk TCR alpha and beta repertoires underwent longitudinal sequencing. Broad study findings and their caveats: A small share of clonotypes occurred in both CD4 and CD8 compartments, likely arising from convergent recombination. Computational filtering was needed because FACS-sorted repertoires could contain abundant contaminating clonotypes from the bulk population. After the booster, most clones that had expanded after primary vaccination were detected again (approximately 97% of CD4 and around nine tenths of CD8), suggesting broad maintenance of memory. The secondary T-cell response was found to be weaker but faster than the primary response, with a peak reached on day 5 rather than on day 15. The study included only two donors, which limits how far the findings can be generalized.

The germline V gene (reference sequence) provides CDR1 SEHNR and CDR2 FQNEAQ. From the cysteine through the phenylalanine, the CDR3 covers 16 amino acids. The DNA shown is the 48-base CDR3, in frame from base 1. V lost 5 bases and J lost 2 bases; the stretch between them is 18 bases long. The label giving this sample's treatment or condition can be read as: live attenuated yellow fever vaccine strain. At every blood-draw timepoint, two biological replicates of bulk PBMCs were collected. A standard Ficoll-Paque protocol was used to isolate PBMCs from peripheral blood. RNA was extracted with TriZol from bulk PBMCs, CD4 and CD8 fractions, and dextramer-positive and dextramer-negative fractions. Worth noting for this clonotype: What this receptor recognizes is not known. No quality values exist for individual bases; no much larger clone is one base distant.

TCR cDNA was synthesized by 5'RACE template switching, which introduced a universal primer site and unique molecular identifiers. Priming for cDNA synthesis came from both the TCR alpha and TCR beta constant segments. Library amplification involved two PCR steps, and the second step added sample barcodes and sequencing adapters. Sequencing of the libraries was done on either Illumina HiSeq 2500 (2x100 bp) or NovaSeq (2x150 bp). On the study's bioinformatics: Reads were demultiplexed and collapsed into UMI consensus sequences with MIGEC, and V(D)J alignment was performed with MiXCR. Clonotypes responding to the vaccine were identified with edgeR on replicate PBMC samples, with the criteria of FDR below 0.01 and a log2 fold change above 5 up to day 15. Each bulk clonotype received a CD4 or CD8 identity based on whether the sequenced CD4 or CD8 repertoire contained that clonotype at higher abundance. Clones were called with MiXCR by TCRdb after fastp trimmed the public reads at Q25, and only in-frame beta chains were retained. Duplicate CDR3 protein sequences are folded into a single record with the most common DNA and genes. TCRdb, not the original authors, processed these V and J calls. In all, the sample holds some 350,000 distinct CDR3 sequences, and roughly 8.7% of those were seen once. The ten largest account for roughly 18% of the sample.

The sequencing here drew on PBMCs, taken on the day of the first yellow fever vaccination. The sequence came from a man younger than 35 who received the YFV17D yellow fever vaccine. Recombination linked TRBV7-9 to TRBJ1-2, with a tentative D gene TRBD1 over 6 matching bases. The DNA reads as follows: TGTGCCAGCAGCATCTCGGGACAAGCAATAAACTATGGCTACACCTTC. The resulting protein is CASSISGQAINYGYTF.